This TCR beta chain was captured in a study of blood T cell repertoires in COVID-19. At the level of the study: COVID-19 samples, acute and convalescent, were from the United States, Italy and Spain. Sources were T cells, B-cell-depleted T cells, or PBMCs; the material itself was cDNA or gDNA.

Sequencing used immunoSEQ multiplex PCR; TCRdb keeps in-frame clones, though not all of them. Of about 190,000 clones detected, around nine tenths appear once; the ten largest clones hold 4.4%. Sequencing used peripheral blood. This TCR was recovered from a human donor in a cohort sampled during active COVID-19.

The CDR3 is CASSLADRSYEQYF. CDR3 sequence (DNA): TGTGCCAGCAGCTTGGCGGACAGGAGCTACGAGCAGTACTTC. This chain joins TRBV7-8 and TRBJ2-7; 7 nucleotides match TRBD1. Germline CDR1 is SGHVS and CDR2 is FQNEAQ. The V and J ends lost 3 bases and 3 bases, in that order; junction bases with no gene match: 5. This CDR3 spans 14 amino acids.